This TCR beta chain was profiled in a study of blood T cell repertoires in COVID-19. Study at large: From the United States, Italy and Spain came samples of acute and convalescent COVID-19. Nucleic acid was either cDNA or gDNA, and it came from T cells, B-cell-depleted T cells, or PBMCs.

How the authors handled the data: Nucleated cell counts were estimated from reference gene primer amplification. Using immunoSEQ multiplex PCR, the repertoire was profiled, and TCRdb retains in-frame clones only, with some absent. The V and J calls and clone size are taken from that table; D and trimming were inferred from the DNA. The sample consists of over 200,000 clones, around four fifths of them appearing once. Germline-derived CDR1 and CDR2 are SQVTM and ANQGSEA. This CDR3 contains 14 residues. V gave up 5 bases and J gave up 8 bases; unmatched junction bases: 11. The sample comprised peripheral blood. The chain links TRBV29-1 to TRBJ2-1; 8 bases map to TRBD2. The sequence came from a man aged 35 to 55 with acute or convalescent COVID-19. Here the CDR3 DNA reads TGCAGCGTTCCCCCGAGCGGGAGAAACTATGAGCAGTTCTTC. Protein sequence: CSVPPSGRNYEQFF.